The clone carrying this T cell receptor beta chain was counted a few times. Its antigen remains unidentified. The data belong to a study of shared clonotypes between healthy human individuals. Assay runs were performed at deep level. The protocol was immunoSEQ multiplex PCR, while the TCRdb copy is restricted to in-frame clones and leaves out a portion. This table holds 700,000 or so clones, roughly 78% found once. Study-wide results and caveats: Generation probability values for non-shared clonotypes were lower than those for clonotypes shared by all four donors.

The sequence was obtained from a young woman in good health. The sample comprised memory CD4+ T cells sorted from blood. Subset noted: CD45RA-negative fraction.

CDR3 sequence: CASSDGPSHQTGEQYF. In nucleotides, the CDR3 is TGTGCCAGCAGTGATGGGCCCAGCCATCAGACCGGGGAGCAGTACTTC. The chain joins TRBV6-1 to TRBJ2-7; D is ambiguous. There are 16 residues in the CDR3. Germline CDR1 is MNHNS and CDR2 is SASEGT. V shed 3 bases and J shed 7 bases, with 22 bases lying between them.